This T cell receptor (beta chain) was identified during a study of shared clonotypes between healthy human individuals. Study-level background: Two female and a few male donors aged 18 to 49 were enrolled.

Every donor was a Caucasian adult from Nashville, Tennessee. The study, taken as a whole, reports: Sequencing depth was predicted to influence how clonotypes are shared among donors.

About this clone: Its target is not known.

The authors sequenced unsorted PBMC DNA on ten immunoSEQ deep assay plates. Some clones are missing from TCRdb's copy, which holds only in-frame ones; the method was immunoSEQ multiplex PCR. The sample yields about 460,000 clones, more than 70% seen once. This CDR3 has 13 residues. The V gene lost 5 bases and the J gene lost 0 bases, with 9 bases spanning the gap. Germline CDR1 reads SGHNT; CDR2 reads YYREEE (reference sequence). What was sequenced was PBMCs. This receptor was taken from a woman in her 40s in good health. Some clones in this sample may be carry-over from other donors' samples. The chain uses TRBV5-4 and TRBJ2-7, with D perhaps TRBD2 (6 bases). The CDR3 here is CASRDYNSYEQYF. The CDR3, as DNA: TGTGCCAGCAGGGACTATAACTCCTACGAGCAGTACTTC.